Listed here are 21 T cell receptor beta chains from one sample, sequenced in a study of blood T cell repertoires in COVID-19. Sequenced by immunoSEQ multiplex PCR; TCRdb stores in-frame clones only, minus some. Of 150,000 or so clones listed, more than 75% were seen once; the top ten hold approximately 6%. The specimen sequenced was PBMCs or T cells enriched from blood (not recorded which). These TCRs come from a woman in her fifties or sixties who had recovered from COVID-19.

The rearrangement links TRBV2 to TRBJ1-4; D uncertain. The V gene's germline CDR1 is SNHLY and CDR2 FYNNEI. V dropped 7 bases and J dropped 3 bases, with 9 bases sitting between them. The CDR3 runs to 13 residues. This CDR3 is CASTSGANEKLFF. In DNA form, the CDR3 reads TGTGCCAGCACGTCCGGGGCTAATGAAAAACTGTTTTTT.

The chain recombines TRBV12-3 or TRBV12-4 with TRBJ1-2; 9 bases are shared with TRBD1. V dropped 5 bases and J dropped 5; count of bases not matched to a gene: 3. This CDR3 comprises 13 residues. CDR3 loop: CASSRGQGYGYTF. CDR3 coding DNA: TGTGCCAGCAGTCGCGGACAGGGGTATGGCTACACCTTC.

The J gene is TRBJ1-5, the V gene TRBV28, with D perhaps TRBD1 (6 bases). Trimming removed 5 bases at V and 4 bases at J, with 15 bases between. CDR3 size: 15 residues. The germline V gene encodes CDR1 MDHEN and CDR2 SYDVKM. The CDR3 region is CASSPPGQINQPQHF. The CDR3 DNA reads TGTGCCAGCAGTCCTCCCGGACAGATAAATCAGCCCCAGCATTTT.

In its sample, this clone was seen a few times. V is TRBV9 and J is TRBJ1-2, with 8 positions matching TRBD1. In germline, CDR1 is SGDLS, CDR2 YYNGEE. The CDR3 spans 14 residues. V shed 3 bases and J 7 bases; nucleotides not matched to a gene: 8. The CDR3 protein is CASSAAGGPGGYTF. In nucleotides, the CDR3 is TGTGCCAGCAGCGCAGCAGGGGGCCCAGGTGGCTACACCTTC.

V is TRBV19 and J is TRBJ2-3; D possibly corresponds to TRBD2 (6 bases). This CDR3 comprises 14 residues. Germline V gives CDR1 LNHDA, CDR2 SQIVND (reference sequence). Trimming left V 1 base short and J 5 bases short, with 10 bases between. Here the CDR3 DNA reads TGTGCCAGTAGTATAGGGTTGGGGGGAGATACGCAGTATTTT. Its protein product is CASSIGLGGDTQYF.

The rearrangement links TRBV24-1 to TRBJ2-7; 10 bases align to TRBD1. The junction had 8 bases not matched to a gene; V was cut back by 4 bases and J by 3 bases. The CDR3 is 16 residues long. The germline gives CDR1 KGHDR, CDR2 SFDVKD. The CDR3 bases are TGTGCCACCAGTGACCCGGGACAGGGGTCTAGCTACGAGCAGTACTTC. As protein: CATSDPGQGSSYEQYF.

The V call is TRBV7-6, the J call TRBJ2-7; D is possibly TRBD1 (6 bases). Trimming took off 2 bases at V and 2 bases at J, with 16 bases between the two ends. This CDR3 contains 16 residues. Germline V gene data show CDR1 as SGHVS and CDR2 as FNYEAQ. CDR3 DNA: TGTGCCAGCAGCTTATCGGGACACCAGGGAACCTACGAGCAGTACGTC. It translates to CASSLSGHQGTYEQYV.

The chain has TRBV27 and TRBJ1-1; the match to TRBD1 covers 7 bases. The CDR3 extends over 15 amino acids. With V trimmed by 6 bases and J by 1 base, 8 bases remained unmatched. In germline, CDR1 is MNHEY, CDR2 SMNVEV (reference sequence). For the CDR3, the DNA is TGTGCCAGCAGGACTCGACAGGGCACGAACACTGAAGCTTTCTTT. It encodes CASRTRQGTNTEAFF.

The gene calls are TRBV29-1 and TRBJ1-5, with 9 nucleotides matching TRBD1. Germline V gives CDR1 SQVTM, CDR2 ANQGSEA. There are 14 residues in the CDR3. Trimming took 4 bases from V and 4 from J; bases not matched to a gene: 5. The CDR3 loop is CSVGDRDGNQPQHF. CDR3 coding DNA: TGCAGCGTTGGGGACAGGGATGGGAATCAGCCCCAGCATTTT.

The gene calls are TRBV4-1 and TRBJ2-1, with 10 positions matching TRBD1. Germline trimming cut 6 bases from V and 7 bases from J; bases unmatched to any gene: 6. Per the germline V gene, CDR1 is MGHRA and CDR2 is YSYEKL. This CDR3 is 14 amino acids long. The DNA of the CDR3 is TGCGCCAGCAGGCCCGGGACAGGGGTAAATGAGCAGTTCTTC. Encoded protein: CASRPGTGVNEQFF.

This chain joins TRBV6-2 or TRBV6-3 and TRBJ2-3, with D possibly matching TRBD1 (5 bases). Trimming stripped 2 bases from V and 14 bases from J, with 20 bases between. Germline CDR1 and CDR2: MNHEY and SVGEGT. CDR3 length: 14 residues. The CDR3 DNA follows: TGTGCCAGCAGTTACGCCCTAGGGGCGGTCTTGGGGTATTTT. Translating it yields CASSYALGAVLGYF.

This chain uses TRBV19 with TRBJ2-5; no reliable D call. V gave up 6 bases and J gave up 5 bases, with 16 bases separating them. CDR1 is LNHDA, CDR2 SQIVND, per germline (reference sequence). The CDR3 contains 14 residues. The CDR3 here is CASSSDGGRETQYF. The CDR3, as DNA: TGTGCCAGTAGCTCCGACGGTGGGCGTGAGACCCAGTACTTC.

This chain uses TRBV4-2 with TRBJ1-1, with D possibly TRBD1 on 6 matching bases. CDR1 and CDR2 from the germline V gene are LGHNA and YNFKEQ. The CDR3 contains 15 residues. The V and J ends lost 2 bases and 1 base respectively, with 11 bases between them. The CDR3 is CASSQQDRGNTEAFF. CDR3 DNA: TGTGCCAGCAGCCAACAGGACAGAGGGAACACTGAAGCTTTCTTT.

The chain links TRBV12-5 to TRBJ1-4; TRBD1 matches at 7 bases. The germline V gene has CDR1 LGHNT and CDR2 FRNRAP. The CDR3 is made up of 15 amino acids. V lost 2 bases, J lost 4 bases, and 4 bases stayed unmatched. CDR3 loop: CASGLRTGFNEKLFF. As DNA, the CDR3 is TGTGCTAGTGGTTTGAGGACAGGATTTAATGAAAAACTGTTTTTT.

In its sample, this clone was seen a few times. CDR3 residues: CASSSQGQGFYEQYF. The CDR3 nucleotides read TGTGCCAGCAGTTCGCAGGGACAGGGATTCTACGAGCAGTACTTC. This chain connects TRBV2 to TRBJ2-7; TRBD1 aligns across 9 bases. The germline V gene encodes CDR1 SNHLY and CDR2 FYNNEI. V gave up 5 bases and J gave up 3 bases; unmatched junction bases: 8. This CDR3 is built from 15 residues.

The V gene is TRBV6-5, the J gene TRBJ2-7, with 9 bases identical to TRBD1. This CDR3 has 15 amino acids. The germline CDR1 and CDR2 sequences are MNHEY and SVGAGI. J gave up 1 base and V 6 bases, and 7 bases lay outside the gene matches. The DNA for the CDR3 is TGTGCCAGCAGGGCACAGGGGGCGGCTTCCTACGAGCAGTACGTC. Its translation is CASRAQGAASYEQYV.

The sample holds a few counts of this clone. The genes are TRBV7-2 and TRBJ1-6, with D uncertain. This CDR3 spans 14 amino acids. Germline-derived CDR1 and CDR2 are SGHTA and FQGNSA. V was shortened by 3 bases and J by 8 bases, with 11 bases between the two germline ends. CDR3 sequence (DNA): TGTGCCAGCAGCTTTAGTCTGCGATATTCACCCCTCCACTTT. Protein sequence: CASSFSLRYSPLHF.

This clone was seen just once. The CDR3 sequence: CSVVQGTTEAFF. The CDR3 DNA sequence: TGCAGCGTTGTGCAGGGGACCACTGAAGCTTTCTTT. V is TRBV29-1 and J is TRBJ1-1; D may be TRBD1 (6 bases). V was pared by 4 bases and J by 4 bases, with 10 bases between. Germline values: CDR1 SQVTM, CDR2 ANQGSEA. CDR3 length: 12 residues.

This rearrangement joins TRBV11-2 to TRBJ1-2; D is unresolved. The V end was cut by 5 bases, the J end by 2 bases, with 12 bases between. The CDR3 is 14 amino acids. CDR1 is SGHAT, CDR2 FQNNGV, per germline. DNA for the CDR3: TGTGCCAGCAGCCCGTCGGGATTGAACTATGGCTACACCTTC. Residues: CASSPSGLNYGYTF.

The chain recombines TRBV28 with TRBJ2-2, with a tentative D call TRBD1 (6 bases). Trimming took 6 bases from V and 6 from J, leaving 11 bases between them. There are 13 residues in the CDR3. Germline lookup yields CDR1 MDHEN and CDR2 SYDVKM. CDR3 loop: CASRLEGAGELFF. CDR3 coding DNA: TGTGCCAGCAGGCTCGAGGGGGCCGGGGAGCTGTTTTTT.

V is TRBV10-1 and J is TRBJ2-3, with D uncertain. The CDR3 covers 11 residues. V dropped 0 bases and J dropped 11 bases, with 6 bases sitting between them. CDR1 is WNHNN and CDR2 is SYGVQD in the germline V gene (reference sequence). CDR3 sequence: CASSESERQYF. The CDR3 region has the DNA TGCGCCAGCAGTGAGTCCGAGCGGCAGTATTTT.